These 31 T cell receptor beta chains were all obtained from the same sample, sequenced in a study of T cells after yellow fever vaccination. TCRdb re-derived calls from the 5' RACE reads in MiXCR, one entry per CDR3 protein. The sample has a few hundred thousand distinct CDR3 sequences, 15% to 20% seen once; the top ten hold approximately 15%. This specimen was PBMCs, taken 15 days after the yellow fever booster vaccination. The receptors derive from a man aged 25 to 40 who received the YFV17D yellow fever vaccine.

The chain carries TRBV7-2 and TRBJ1-2; D is possibly TRBD1 (5 bases). V was clipped by 9 bases and J by 3 bases, with 14 bases between them. Germline CDR1 reads SGHTA; CDR2 reads FQGNSA. The length of the CDR3 is 13 residues. CDR3 sequence reads: CASPRSGDYGYTF. Here the CDR3 DNA reads TGTGCCAGTCCGAGGTCGGGGGACTATGGCTACACCTTC.

A few counts support this clonotype. This chain joins TRBV10-3 and TRBJ2-1, with TRBD2 matching 14 bases. Germline lookup yields CDR1 ENHRY and CDR2 SYGVKD. The junction had 7 bases not matched to a gene; V was cut back by 6 bases and J by 6 bases. CDR3 length equals 16 residues. Here the CDR3 reads CAISLSGTSGSNEQFF. In DNA form, the CDR3 reads TGTGCCATCAGCCTGTCCGGGACTAGCGGGAGCAATGAGCAGTTCTTC.

This clonotype was recorded many times. The chain is built from TRBV7-6 and TRBJ2-7, with 8 bases that match TRBD1. CDR3 length: 12 residues. Unmatched junction bases numbered 9, after V lost 4 bases and J lost 13 bases. Per germline, CDR1 SGHVS and CDR2 FNYEAQ. The CDR3 sequence: CASSSLRDRPYF. The CDR3 DNA sequence: TGTGCCAGCAGCTCACTCCGGGACAGGCCATACTTC. Full variable domain (outside the CDR3, taken from reference TRBV7-6 and TRBJ2-7): GAGVSQSPRYKVTKRGQDVALRCDPISGHVSLYWYRQALGQGPEFLTYFNYEAQQDKSGLPNDRFSAERPEGSISTLTIQRTEQRDSAMYRCASSSLRDRPYFGPGTRLTVT.

This chain links TRBV29-1 with TRBJ2-7; TRBD2 agrees at 9 bases. From germline, CDR1 is SQVTM and CDR2 ANQGSEA. V lost 6 bases and J lost 6; bases outside the gene matches: 9. This CDR3 contains 13 residues. CDR3 region: CSVGLAPTSEQYF. In DNA, the CDR3 is TGCAGCGTGGGACTAGCACCGACCTCCGAGCAGTACTTC.

This clonotype has a handful of counts. The V gene is TRBV11-2, the J gene TRBJ2-3, with 7 bases lining up with TRBD2. The germline CDR1 and CDR2 sequences are SGHAT and FQNNGV. The CDR3 extends over 15 amino acids. With V trimmed by 8 bases and J by 6 bases, 14 bases remained unmatched. CDR3 residues: CASSLGGSALDTQYF. CDR3 bases: TGTGCCAGCTCCTTGGGCGGGAGCGCCCTGGATACGCAGTATTTT.

The V call is TRBV6-2 or TRBV6-3, the J call TRBJ2-4; weak D call: TRBD2 (5 bases). CDR3 length equals 17 residues. V lost 0 bases and J lost 0, with 12 bases in between. Per the germline V gene, CDR1 is MNHEY and CDR2 is SVGEGT. The chain's CDR3 is CASSYSWGELAKNIQYF. In DNA form, the CDR3 reads TGTGCCAGCAGTTACTCGTGGGGAGAGCTAGCCAAAAACATTCAGTACTTC.

This clonotype was detected only a few times. The chain is built from TRBV12-3 or TRBV12-4 and TRBJ2-7; TRBD2 aligns across 10 bases. V was pared by 2 bases and J by 3 bases, with 10 bases of the junction left unmatched. This CDR3 has 17 residues. The CDR3 loop is CASSLSISTSGHYEQYF. In nucleotides, the CDR3 is TGTGCCAGCAGTTTATCCATATCGACTAGCGGGCACTACGAGCAGTACTTC.

The rearrangement uses TRBV18 and TRBJ2-5, with a weak D call TRBD2 (6 bases). Germline V gives CDR1 KGHSH, CDR2 LQKENI. The V and J ends lost 6 bases and 1 base respectively, with 12 bases between them. The CDR3 covers 14 residues. The DNA for the CDR3 is TGTGCCAGCTCCATCACTAGCAGCCAAGAGACCCAGTACTTC. As protein: CASSITSSQETQYF.

This clonotype was counted between two and nine times. The chain recombines TRBV5-6 with TRBJ1-1; D might be TRBD1 (5 bases). This CDR3 contains 17 residues. Germline V gene sequence: CDR1 SGHDT, CDR2 YYEEEE. V lost 1 base and J 6 bases, leaving 22 bases between the germline ends. The CDR3 protein is CASSLRRTGRVGAEAFF. CDR3 bases: TGTGCCAGCAGCTTGAGGCGCACAGGAAGGGTCGGAGCTGAAGCTTTCTTT.

The chain combines TRBV12-3 or TRBV12-4 with TRBJ1-5; perhaps TRBD1 as D (6 bases). CDR3 length: 14 amino acids. The V end was cut by 4 bases, the J end by 6 bases, with 13 bases between. The CDR3 region has the DNA TGTGCCAGCAGTTCAATACAGGGAGGTCAGCCCCAGCATTTT. It yields the protein CASSSIQGGQPQHF.

This clonotype turned up a few times. The V call is TRBV11-3, the J call TRBJ2-1; TRBD2 matches at 8 bases. Unmatched junction bases numbered 8, after V lost 2 bases and J lost 8 bases. CDR3 length equals 15 residues. Germline V gives CDR1 SGHNT, CDR2 YENEEA. The chain's CDR3 is CASSLNSGRGHEQFF. The CDR3 region has the DNA TGTGCCAGCAGCTTAAATTCCGGGAGGGGCCATGAGCAGTTCTTC.

This chain uses TRBV19 with TRBJ1-3; D remains unclear. Germline V gene data show CDR1 as LNHDA and CDR2 as SQIVND (reference sequence). The CDR3 extends over 14 amino acids. V was pared by 2 bases and J by 5 bases, with 10 bases between. The CDR3 spells CASSIRSARNTIYF. CDR3 in DNA: TGTGCCAGTAGTATACGATCGGCGAGAAACACCATATATTTT.

This clonotype was found a few times. The rearrangement uses TRBV20-1 and TRBJ2-7; 8 bases fit TRBD2. Trimming at V came to 6 bases and at J to 5 bases, leaving 6 bases not matched to a gene. Germline V CDR1 and CDR2: DFQATT, SNEGSKA (reference sequence). CDR3 length equals 12 residues. This CDR3 is CSAISGIDEQYF. The CDR3 nucleotides are TGCAGTGCAATTAGCGGGATTGACGAGCAGTACTTC.

This clonotype was picked up a small number of times. The V and J genes are TRBV5-6 and TRBJ2-1; no definite D call. Germline lookup yields CDR1 SGHDT and CDR2 YYEEEE. V was clipped by 1 base and J by 4 bases, with 6 bases between them. The CDR3 runs to 13 residues. CDR3 residues: CASSLNQYNEQFF. CDR3 sequence (DNA): TGTGCCAGCAGCTTGAACCAATACAATGAGCAGTTCTTC. Looking up the rest from reference TRBV5-6 and TRBJ2-1 gives the full variable domain: DAGVTQSPTHLIKTRGQQVTLRCSPKSGHDTVSWYQQALGQGPQFIFQYYEEEERQRGNFPDRFSGHQFPNYSSELNVNALLLGDSALYLCASSLNQYNEQFFGPGTRLTVL.

This clonotype came up a few times. The V call is TRBV11-3, the J call TRBJ2-4, with TRBD2 matching over 7 bases. The V gene's germline CDR1 is SGHNT and CDR2 YENEEA. The CDR3 is 14 residues long. V lost 5 bases to trimming and J lost 3 bases; unmatched junction nucleotides: 4. The DNA for the CDR3 is TGTGCCAGCAGCGCCGCGGGAGTCAAAAACATTCAGTACTTC. This translates into CASSAAGVKNIQYF.

In this sample, this clonotype turned up once. One end of the junction does not line up with germline, which may come from a read error. J is TRBJ2-5 and V is TRBV19; 9 nucleotides align to TRBD1. The CDR3 length is 14 residues. CDR1 LNHDA and CDR2 SQIVND come from the germline V gene (reference sequence). This chain's CDR3 is CASKTGTGKETHYF. The CDR3, as DNA: TGTGCCAGTAAGACCGGGACAGGGAAAGAGACGCACTATTTC.

This clonotype was counted a few times. The chain has TRBV7-2 and TRBJ2-2, with D possibly matching TRBD2 (6 bases). CDR1 and CDR2 (germline): SGHTA, FQGNSA. The CDR3 runs to 15 residues. Trimming stripped 5 bases from V and 2 bases from J, with 12 bases between. The CDR3 sequence is CASSSRTINTGELFF. The CDR3 DNA sequence: TGTGCCAGCAGCAGCCGGACTATTAACACCGGGGAGCTGTTTTTT. Looking up the rest from reference TRBV7-2 and TRBJ2-2 gives the full variable domain: GAGVSQSPSNKVTEKGKDVELRCDPISGHTALYWYRQSLGQGLEFLIYFQGNSAPDKSGLPSDRFSAERTGGSVSTLTIQRTQQEDSAVYLCASSSRTINTGELFFGEGSRLTVL.

The sample holds a few counts of this clonotype. This chain links TRBV3-1 with TRBJ2-7; a weak D match, TRBD2 (6 bases). V lost 3 bases to trimming and J lost 2 bases, with 20 bases between them. The V gene's germline CDR1 is LGHDT and CDR2 YNNKEL (reference sequence). The CDR3 runs to 17 residues. CDR3 sequence: CASSHVTSSAGAYEQYF. The CDR3 DNA reads TGTGCCAGCAGCCACGTAACCTCTAGCGCCGGGGCCTACGAGCAGTACTTC.

V usage is TRBV6-5 and J usage is TRBJ2-7; D might be TRBD1 (6 bases). The CDR3 spans 14 residues. Germline CDR1 is MNHEY and CDR2 is SVGAGI. The ends were cut back, 4 bases at V and 2 bases at J, with 12 bases in the middle. The DNA for the CDR3 is TGTGCCAGCAGTTTCCGACAGGCCCCCTACGAGCAGTACTTC. Amino acid sequence: CASSFRQAPYEQYF.

The chain couples TRBV7-9 to TRBJ2-2; D is unclear. V was clipped by 4 bases and J by 9 bases, with 18 bases between them. CDR3 length: 15 amino acids. From germline, CDR1 is SEHNR and CDR2 FQNEAQ (reference sequence). The CDR3 protein is CASSYFLSGTRELFF. As DNA, the CDR3 is TGTGCCAGCAGCTATTTTCTTTCCGGTACCAGGGAGCTGTTTTTT.

This sequence joins TRBV11-1 and TRBJ1-6, with D maybe TRBD1 (5 bases). The CDR3 has 20 amino acids. The germline CDR1 and CDR2 sequences are SGHAT and FQDESV (reference sequence). Trimming left V 0 bases short and J 5 bases short, with 23 bases between. CDR3 DNA sequence: TGTGCCAGCAGCTTAGCGCACCCGCAGGGTGAGGTTTCGAATAATTCACCCCTCCACTTT. It specifies CASSLAHPQGEVSNNSPLHF.

The sample holds a few counts of this clonotype. This chain links TRBV7-2 with TRBJ1-6; 11 positions agree with TRBD1. CDR1 SGHTA and CDR2 FQGNSA come from the germline V gene. With V trimmed by 5 bases and J by 12 bases, 9 bases remained unmatched. The CDR3 sequence is 15 residues long. The CDR3 here is CASSGTGGAPRPLHF. The DNA of the CDR3 is TGTGCCAGCAGCGGGACAGGGGGGGCCCCAAGACCCCTCCACTTT.

J is TRBJ2-1 and V is TRBV20-1, with D perhaps TRBD1 (5 bases). CDR1 and CDR2 (germline): DFQATT, SNEGSKA (reference sequence). V was cut by 6 bases and J by 4 bases, with 10 bases left in between. This CDR3 region has 12 residues. This chain's CDR3 is CSAQSGYNEQFF. Here the CDR3 DNA reads TGCAGTGCCCAGTCAGGGTACAATGAGCAGTTCTTC.

This clonotype was counted only a few times. The chain joins TRBV15 to TRBJ1-5; D uncertain. V gave up 0 bases and J gave up 9 bases, with 6 bases separating them. Germline CDR1 is LNHNV and CDR2 is YYDKDF (reference sequence). The CDR3 is made up of 12 amino acids. The CDR3 spells CATSRDWAPQHF. CDR3 DNA: TGTGCCACCAGCAGAGATTGGGCGCCCCAGCATTTT. Based on the CDR3 plus reference TRBV15 and TRBJ1-5, the full variable domain is DAMVIQNPRYQVTQFGKPVTLSCSQTLNHNVMYWYQQKSSQAPKLLFHYYDKDFNNEADTPDNFQSRRPNTSFCFLDIRSPGLGDTAMYLCATSRDWAPQHFGDGTRLSIL.

There are a few counts of this clonotype. The chain recombines TRBV27 with TRBJ2-7, with 11 bases that match TRBD2. The trim removed 5 bases at V and 4 bases at J, leaving 10 bases unmatched. Germline V gives CDR1 MNHEY, CDR2 SMNVEV (reference sequence). This CDR3 is 16 amino acids long. The CDR3 nucleotides read TGTGCCAGCAGTCCGGGACTAGCGGATGGTTTTTACGAGCAGTACTTC. It codes for CASSPGLADGFYEQYF.

This clonotype was counted many times. This sequence joins TRBV10-3 and TRBJ1-6, with D maybe TRBD1 (6 bases). Trimming cost V 4 bases and J 5 bases, with 9 bases left between them. CDR1 ENHRY and CDR2 SYGVKD come from the germline V gene. The length of the CDR3 is 14 residues. CDR3 sequence reads: CAISADRDNSPLHF. The CDR3 nucleotides are TGTGCCATCAGTGCGGACAGAGATAATTCACCCCTCCACTTT.

The chain combines TRBV5-5 with TRBJ1-4; unclear D gene. The CDR3 contains 15 residues. Germline lookup yields CDR1 SGHKS and CDR2 YYEKEE (reference sequence). The V gene lost 0 bases and the J gene lost 3 bases, with 9 bases spanning the gap. Written as DNA, the CDR3 is TGTGCCAGCAGCTTGGATGGAAGAGCTAATGAAAAACTGTTTTTT. Its translation: CASSLDGRANEKLFF.

The chain employs TRBV20-1 and TRBJ2-1; no clear D. The germline V gene encodes CDR1 DFQATT and CDR2 SNEGSKA (reference sequence). V gave up 4 bases and J gave up 5 bases, with 15 bases separating them. The CDR3 has 14 amino acids. CDR3 protein: CSATYPPRNNEQFF. CDR3 in DNA: TGCAGTGCTACTTACCCTCCTAGAAACAATGAGCAGTTCTTC.

J is TRBJ2-7 and V is TRBV28; tentative D call: TRBD1 (6 bases). Trimming pared 6 bases from V and 3 bases from J, leaving 15 bases between. The CDR3 totals 14 residues. The germline CDR1 and CDR2 sequences are MDHEN and SYDVKM. The CDR3 DNA sequence: TGTGCCAGCAGCTCAAGGGGGACGGTCTACGAGCAGTACTTC. It is translated as CASSSRGTVYEQYF.

About this clonotype: This is likely a read error, given that the CDR3 carries no conserved phenylalanine or tryptophan at its end. This sequence joins TRBV5-4 and TRBJ2-5, with D possibly matching TRBD1 (7 bases). Germline assignment: CDR1 SGHNT and CDR2 YYREEE (reference sequence). This CDR3 region has 14 residues. Trimming cost V 5 bases and J 3 bases, with 14 bases left between them. CDR3 region: CASRQGTLEETQYL. The CDR3 DNA reads TGTGCCAGCAGACAGGGGACTTTAGAAGAGACCCAGTACTTA.

The chain recombines TRBV20-1 with TRBJ1-1; D call uncertain. CDR3 length: 11 amino acids. Germline CDR1 DFQATT, CDR2 SNEGSKA (reference sequence). CDR3 sequence: CRILRNTEAFF. The CDR3 DNA sequence: TGCAGGATTTTAAGGAACACTGAAGCTTTCTTT.